This is a list of T cell receptor beta chains from one sample in a study of cytomegalovirus exposure and HLA in healthy donors. The table came from immunoSEQ multiplex PCR; TCRdb's copy has only in-frame clones and leaves some out. The repertoire consists of some 170,000 clones, with around 86% occurring once and the leading ten covering more than 5.5%. The sequencing sample was made of PBMCs. All receptors derive from a man younger than 45 in good health and CMV-seropositive. CDR3s include the opening cysteine and the closing phenylalanine or tryptophan. Each record gives: J gene, V gene, CDR3 protein.

J: TRBJ1-2
V: TRBV7-9
CDR3: CASSPLGDYTF

J: TRBJ2-1
V: TRBV5-1
CDR3: CASSPSAGGRDEQFF

J: TRBJ2-7
V: TRBV27
CDR3: CASSLRRGGEQYF

J: TRBJ1-5
V: TRBV4-3
CDR3: CASSQDAWGRSNQPQHF

J: TRBJ2-7
V: TRBV11-2
CDR3: CASSGYEQYF

J: TRBJ1-2
V: TRBV5-6
CDR3: CASSLEGWGHYGYTF

J: TRBJ2-1
V: TRBV27
CDR3: CASGMLGYNEQFF

J: TRBJ2-3
V: TRBV18
CDR3: CASSPPTTDTQYF

J: TRBJ1-4
V: TRBV15
CDR3: CATSKGIGQGNEKLFF

J: TRBJ1-4
V: TRBV14
CDR3: CASSLRHVLYEKLFF

J: TRBJ1-2
V: TRBV7-9
CDR3: CASSPDWARGGYTF

J: TRBJ2-4
V: TRBV14
CDR3: CASSQAKGLAKNIQYF

J: TRBJ2-7
V: TRBV28
CDR3: CASRIESPYEQYF

J: TRBJ2-2
V: TRBV5-1
CDR3: CASSSQLSTGELFF

J: TRBJ1-2
V: TRBV5-1
CDR3: CASSFLIGDSYGYTF

J: TRBJ1-5
V: TRBV7-6
CDR3: CASSLSLNPGEQPQHF

J: TRBJ2-7
V: TRBV27
CDR3: CASIALAGGQEQYF

J: TRBJ1-5
V: TRBV7-9
CDR3: CASSLEGPYNQPQHF

J: TRBJ2-3
V: TRBV19
CDR3: CASSPYPDTQYF

J: TRBJ1-5
V: TRBV19
CDR3: CASSLRDTNQPQHF

J: TRBJ2-7
V: TRBV28
CDR3: CATTGSAGEQYF

J: TRBJ2-5
V: TRBV11-2
CDR3: CASSPQGVQETQYF

J: TRBJ1-1
V: TRBV4-3
CDR3: CASSPGTENTEAFF

J: TRBJ2-5
V: TRBV29-1
CDR3: CSGDLAGAQETQYF

J: TRBJ1-2
V: TRBV4-1
CDR3: CASSQERLNGYTF

J: TRBJ2-7
V: TRBV18
CDR3: CASRQDSSYEQYF

J: TRBJ1-2
V: TRBV10-3
CDR3: CAISEDPGQGGYGYTF

J: TRBJ2-7
V: TRBV21-1
CDR3: CAYDIQGRGEQYF

J: TRBJ2-3
V: TRBV27
CDR3: CASMLAGGTDTQYF

J: TRBJ2-2
V: TRBV7-9
CDR3: CASSRQPLGSGELFF

J: TRBJ2-7
V: TRBV2
CDR3: CASSVGLTTYEQYF

J: TRBJ1-2
V: TRBV7-6
CDR3: CASSLGTEGSYTF

J: TRBJ2-7
V: TRBV7-2
CDR3: CASIPSTGSSYEQYF

J: TRBJ2-1
V: TRBV29-1
CDR3: CSAVRGSGVYNEQFF

J: TRBJ1-6
V: TRBV13
CDR3: CASSRGGERLGAPLHF

J: TRBJ2-5
V: TRBV15
CDR3: CATSLGRETQYF